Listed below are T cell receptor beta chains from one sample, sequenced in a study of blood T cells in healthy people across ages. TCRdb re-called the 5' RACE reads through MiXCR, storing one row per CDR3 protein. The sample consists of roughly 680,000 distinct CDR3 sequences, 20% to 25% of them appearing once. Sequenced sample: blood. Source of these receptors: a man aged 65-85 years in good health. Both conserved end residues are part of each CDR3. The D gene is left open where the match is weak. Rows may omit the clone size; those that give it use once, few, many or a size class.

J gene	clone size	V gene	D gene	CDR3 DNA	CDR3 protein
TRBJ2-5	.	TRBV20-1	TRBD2	TGCAGTGCTAAGCGGGGTAGGAAAGAGACCCAGTACTTC	CSAKRGRKETQYF
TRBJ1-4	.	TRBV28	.	TGTGCCAGCAGACAAGAATTAGTAGGGGGACTTAATGAAAAACTGTTTTTT	CASRQELVGGLNEKLFF
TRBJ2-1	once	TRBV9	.	TGTGCCAGCAGCGTAGATGGTCAGGACGTCCGCGAGCAGCACTTC	CASSVDGQDVREQHF
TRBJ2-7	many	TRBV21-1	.	TGTGCCAGCAGCAAACTGGAAGGGAAGTCCTACGAGCAGTACTTC	CASSKLEGKSYEQYF
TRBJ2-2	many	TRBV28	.	TGTGCCAGCAGTCTAAACTTAAGAGGGGCCACCGGGGAGCTGTTTTTT	CASSLNLRGATGELFF
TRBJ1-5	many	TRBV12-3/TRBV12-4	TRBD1	TGTGCCAGCAACCCTGACAGGGCTCGTCAGCCCCAGCATTTT	CASNPDRARQPQHF
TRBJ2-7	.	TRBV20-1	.	TGCAGTGCTATTCCTCGGGAGCAGTACTTC	CSAIPREQYF
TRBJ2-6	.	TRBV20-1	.	TGCAGTGCTAGCCCGACCTTAGATTACTCTGGGGCCAACGTCCTGACTTTC	CSASPTLDYSGANVLTF
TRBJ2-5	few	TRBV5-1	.	TGCGCCAGCAGCACGGAAGTCTCTGGGACCCAGTACTTC	CASSTEVSGTQYF
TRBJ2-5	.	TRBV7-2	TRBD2	TGTGCCAGCACCAACCGCGGAGGGACTAAAGAGACCCAGTACTTC	CASTNRGGTKETQYF
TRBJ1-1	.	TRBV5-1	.	TGCGCCAGCAGCTTGGAGCTGGGGTCTGAAGCTTTCTTT	CASSLELGSEAFF
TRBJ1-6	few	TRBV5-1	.	TGCGCCAGCAACCCGACAGGAGACGAAAATTCACCCCTCCACTTT	CASNPTGDENSPLHF
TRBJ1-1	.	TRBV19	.	TGTGCCAGTAGTATCGGGCGGAAGGTATCGAACACTGAAGCTTTCTTT	CASSIGRKVSNTEAFF
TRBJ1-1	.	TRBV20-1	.	TGCAGTGCTAGAAACAGTATGAACACTGAAGCTTTCTTT	CSARNSMNTEAFF
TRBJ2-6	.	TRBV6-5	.	TGTGCCAGCAGTTACTCGATGTACGCTGGGGCCAACGTCCTGACTTTC	CASSYSMYAGANVLTF
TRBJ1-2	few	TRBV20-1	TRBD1	TGCAGTGCTAGAGCCCTAGGTCCTTCCTTAGGGGGCAGCTATGGCTACACCTTC	CSARALGPSLGGSYGYTF
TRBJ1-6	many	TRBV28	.	TGTGCCAGCTTTGGACAGTATAATTCACCCCTCCACTTT	CASFGQYNSPLHF
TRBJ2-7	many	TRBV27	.	TGTGCCAGCAGTGACCGGACAAGCCCCTACGAGCAGTACTTC	CASSDRTSPYEQYF
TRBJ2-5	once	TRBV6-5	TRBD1	TGTGCCAGCAGTTACTCGACGACATTGGCAGGGGGAGAGACCCAGTACTTC	CASSYSTTLAGGETQYF
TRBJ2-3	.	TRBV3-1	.	TGTGCCAGCAGCCAACCTTGGACAGATACGCAGTATTTT	CASSQPWTDTQYF
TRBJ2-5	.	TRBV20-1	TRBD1	TGCAGTGCTTCGAATCCGGGACAGGGCGGGGAGACCCAGTACTTC	CSASNPGQGGETQYF
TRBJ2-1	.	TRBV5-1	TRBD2	TGCGCCAGCAGCTCCAGGACTAGCGGTAAGCACTCCTACAATGAGCAGTTCTTC	CASSSRTSGKHSYNEQFF
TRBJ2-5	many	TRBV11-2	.	TGTGCCAGCGCTATGAACGGTCTGGAGACCCAGTACTTC	CASAMNGLETQYF
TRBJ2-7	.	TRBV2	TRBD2	TGTGCCAGCAGTGGCGGGACTAGCGGGGCCTACGAGCGGTACTTC	CASSGGTSGAYERYF
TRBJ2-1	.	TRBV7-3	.	TGTGCCAGCAGCTGGTCCCATTCCTACAATGAGCAGTTCTTC	CASSWSHSYNEQFF
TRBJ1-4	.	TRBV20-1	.	TGCAGTGCTAGAGATATCGGGCAGTCCAATGAAAAACTGTTTTTT	CSARDIGQSNEKLFF
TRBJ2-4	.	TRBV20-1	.	TGCAGTGCTACCAGGGATCACGGCAAAAACATTCAGTACTTC	CSATRDHGKNIQYF
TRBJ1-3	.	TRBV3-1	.	TGTGCCAGCAGCCAAGATCCTTTCAAGGCGAGAAGCACCATATATTTT	CASSQDPFKARSTIYF
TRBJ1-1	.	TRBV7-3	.	TGTGCCAGCAGCTTAGGAGTTTACACTGAAGCTTTCTTT	CASSLGVYTEAFF
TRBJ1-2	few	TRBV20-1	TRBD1	TGCAGTGCGCCGGGACAGGGACGCGGTGGCTACACCTTC	CSAPGQGRGGYTF
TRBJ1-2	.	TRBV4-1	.	TGCGCCAGCAGCCAAGATAGCAGTTTAAACTATGGCTACACCTTC	CASSQDSSLNYGYTF
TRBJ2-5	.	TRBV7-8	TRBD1	TGTGCCAGCAGCTTAGTAACAGGGGGCGCGGAGACCCAGTACTTC	CASSLVTGGAETQYF
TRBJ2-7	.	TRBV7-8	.	TGTGCCAGCAGCTTCTCAGGAAACGAGCAGTACTTC	CASSFSGNEQYF
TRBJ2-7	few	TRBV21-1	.	TGTGCCAGCAGCGTTGGACTAAACTGCGAGCAGTACTTC	CASSVGLNCEQYF
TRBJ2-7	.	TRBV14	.	TGTGCCAGCAGCCAAGATGTACAGGGACCACCCTACGAGCAGTACTTC	CASSQDVQGPPYEQYF
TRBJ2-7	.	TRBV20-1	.	TGCAGTGCTATAGAGTCGGAGAGGGAGCAGTACTTC	CSAIESEREQYF
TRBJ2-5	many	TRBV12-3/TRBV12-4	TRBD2	TGTGCCAGCATTCTCGCAGGACTAGCGGAAGAGACCCAGTACTTC	CASILAGLAEETQYF
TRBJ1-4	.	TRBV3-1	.	TGTGCCAGCAGATCAGCTCGCGAGGGGCATGAAAAACTGTTTTTT	CASRSAREGHEKLFF
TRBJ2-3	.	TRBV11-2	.	TGTGCCAGCAGCTTAGTTTCCCTAGCGAACACAGATACGCAGTATTTT	CASSLVSLANTDTQYF
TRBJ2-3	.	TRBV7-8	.	TGTGCCAGCAGCCCCGGACAGCTTCGGAAAGATACGCAGTATTTT	CASSPGQLRKDTQYF
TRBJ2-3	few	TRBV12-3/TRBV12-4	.	TGTGCCAGCAGTCCCCACAACTGGGACACTGATACGCAGTATTTT	CASSPHNWDTDTQYF
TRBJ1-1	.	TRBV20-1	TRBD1	TGCAGTGCTAGCATGGAGGGGGCAGGGACTGAAGCTTTCTTT	CSASMEGAGTEAFF
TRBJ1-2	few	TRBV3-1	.	TGTGCCAGCAGCCAAGATGCCAGGGTCGGAGGCTACACCTTC	CASSQDARVGGYTF
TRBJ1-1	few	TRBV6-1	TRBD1	TGTGCCAGCAGTGACCGACAGGGGCGTACTCTTTCGCTGGGAGCTTTCTTT	CASSDRQGRTLSLGAFF
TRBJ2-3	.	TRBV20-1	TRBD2	TGCAGTGCTAGAGATTTGGGTCTAGCGGGAGTAGATACGCAGTATTTT	CSARDLGLAGVDTQYF
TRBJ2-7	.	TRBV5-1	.	TGCGCCAGCAGCTTGTACGGGGACTCCTACGAGCAGTACTTC	CASSLYGDSYEQYF
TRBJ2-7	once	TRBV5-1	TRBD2	TGCGCCAGCAGCTTGGTGACTAGCGGGACCTACGAGCAGTACTTC	CASSLVTSGTYEQYF
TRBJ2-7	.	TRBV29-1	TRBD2	TGCAGCGTTGGGACTAGCGGTTCGGGCGAGCAGTACTTC	CSVGTSGSGEQYF
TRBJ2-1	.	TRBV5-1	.	TGCGCCAGCAGCTTGGTACAAGCAGGGGTCAATGAGCAGTTCTTC	CASSLVQAGVNEQFF
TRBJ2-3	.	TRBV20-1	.	TGCAGTGCTATGATCGGAGTCTCGGGGGATACGCAGTATTTT	CSAMIGVSGDTQYF
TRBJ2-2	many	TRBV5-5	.	TGTGCCAGCAGCTTTCGGGGCGCCGGGGAGCTGTTTTTT	CASSFRGAGELFF
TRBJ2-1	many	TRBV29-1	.	TGCAGCGTTGAACACAGGTCCAAATTCAATGAGCAGTTCTTC	CSVEHRSKFNEQFF
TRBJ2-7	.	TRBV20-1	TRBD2	TGCAGTGCTAGAGGTGCTAGCGGGGGGTTCTCCTACGAGCAGTACTTC	CSARGASGGFSYEQYF
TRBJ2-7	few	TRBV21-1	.	TGTGCCAGCAGCAAAGGGCAGGGTAGCTCCTACGAGCAGTACTTC	CASSKGQGSSYEQYF
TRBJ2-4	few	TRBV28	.	TGTGCCAGCAGCTGGGGGATCGGAAACATTCAGTACTTC	CASSWGIGNIQYF
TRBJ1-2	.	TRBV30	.	TGTGCCTGGAGTGTAAGGCAGATTGGACTCTATGGCTACACCTTC	CAWSVRQIGLYGYTF
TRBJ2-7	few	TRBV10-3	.	TGTGCCATCAGAGGTACAGGGTCCTACGAGCAGTACTTC	CAIRGTGSYEQYF
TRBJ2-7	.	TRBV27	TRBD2	TGTGCCAGCAGTTTAACCCCTAGCGGCCCCTACGAGCAGTACTTC	CASSLTPSGPYEQYF
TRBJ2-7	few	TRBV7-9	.	TGTGCCAGCAGCTCCGGGACAAGGGCTCCCTACGAGCAGTACTTC	CASSSGTRAPYEQYF